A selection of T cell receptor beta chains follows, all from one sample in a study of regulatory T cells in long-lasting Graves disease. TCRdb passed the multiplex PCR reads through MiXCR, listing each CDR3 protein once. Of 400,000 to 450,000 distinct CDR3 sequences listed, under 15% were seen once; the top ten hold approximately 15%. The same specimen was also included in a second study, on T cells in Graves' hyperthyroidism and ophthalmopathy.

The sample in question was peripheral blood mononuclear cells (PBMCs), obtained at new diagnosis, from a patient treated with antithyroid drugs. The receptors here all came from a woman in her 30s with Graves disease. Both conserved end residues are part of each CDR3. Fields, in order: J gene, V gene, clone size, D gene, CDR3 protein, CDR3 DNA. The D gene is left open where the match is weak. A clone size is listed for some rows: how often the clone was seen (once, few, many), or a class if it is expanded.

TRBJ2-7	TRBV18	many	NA	CASSPADSSYEQYF	TGTGCCAGCTCACCGGCAGACAGCTCCTACGAGCAGTACTTC
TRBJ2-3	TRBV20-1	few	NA	CSARWTGQADTQYF	TGCAGTGCTAGGTGGACCGGGCAGGCAGATACGCAGTATTTT
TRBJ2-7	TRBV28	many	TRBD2	CASIQLAGVSEQYF	TGTGCCAGCATCCAACTAGCGGGAGTTTCTGAGCAGTACTTC
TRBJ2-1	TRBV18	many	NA	CASSPGMRNEQFF	TGTGCCAGCTCACCCGGTATGAGGAATGAGCAGTTCTTC
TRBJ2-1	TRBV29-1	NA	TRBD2	CSGFSGRAIYEQFF	TGCAGCGGGTTTAGCGGGAGGGCCATTTATGAGCAGTTCTTC
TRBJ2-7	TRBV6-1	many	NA	CASSESGTGYEQYF	TGTGCCAGCAGTGAATCCGGAACGGGATACGAGCAGTACTTC
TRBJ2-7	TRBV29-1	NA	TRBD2	CSVELAGKQVHEQYF	TGCAGCGTTGAGCTAGCGGGAAAGCAGGTCCACGAGCAGTACTTC
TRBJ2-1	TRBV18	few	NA	CASSLKQGTYNEQFF	TGTGCCAGCTCACTTAAACAGGGAACCTACAATGAGCAGTTCTTC
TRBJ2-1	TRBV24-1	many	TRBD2	CATSDRTSGSYEQFF	TGTGCCACCAGTGATAGGACTAGCGGGAGCTATGAGCAGTTCTTC
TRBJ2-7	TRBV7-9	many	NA	CASSPKLGALTYEQYF	TGTGCCAGCAGCCCAAAATTGGGGGCCCTGACCTACGAGCAGTACTTC
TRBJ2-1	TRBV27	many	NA	CASSPTTTDEQFF	TGTGCCAGCAGTCCGACTACTACAGATGAGCAGTTCTTC
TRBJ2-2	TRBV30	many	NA	CAWSWGPTGELFF	TGTGCCTGGAGTTGGGGGCCCACCGGGGAGCTGTTTTTT
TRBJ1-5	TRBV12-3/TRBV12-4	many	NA	CASSLRAGWSNQPQHF	TGTGCCAGCAGTTTACGGGCAGGGTGGAGCAATCAGCCCCAGCATTTT
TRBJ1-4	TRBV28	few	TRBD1	CASSSSGSQGASGEKLFF	TGTGCCAGCAGTTCATCAGGAAGTCAGGGGGCGTCCGGGGAAAAACTGTTTTTT
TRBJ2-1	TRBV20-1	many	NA	CSARDGALINEQFF	TGCAGTGCTAGAGATGGCGCCCTGATCAATGAGCAGTTCTTC
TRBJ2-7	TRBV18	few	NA	CASSPKDVIYEQYF	TGTGCCAGCTCACCAAAGGACGTTATCTACGAGCAGTACTTC
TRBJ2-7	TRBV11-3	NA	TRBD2	CASSEDSGTYEQYF	TGTGCCAGCTCCGAGGATAGCGGGACGTACGAGCAGTACTTC
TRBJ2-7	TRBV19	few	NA	CARGGCEQYF	TGTGCCAGAGGGGGTTGCGAGCAGTACTTC
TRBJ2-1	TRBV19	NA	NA	CASRVWGNNEQFF	TGTGCCAGCAGGGTGTGGGGAAACAATGAGCAGTTCTTC
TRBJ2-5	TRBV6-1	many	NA	CASRLTIETQYF	TGTGCCAGCAGGCTGACTATAGAGACCCAGTACTTC
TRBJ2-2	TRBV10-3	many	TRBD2	CAISEQGLANTGELFF	TGTGCCATCAGTGAGCAGGGACTAGCAAACACCGGGGAGCTGTTTTTT
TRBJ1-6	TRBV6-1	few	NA	CASWGGRELIPLHF	TGTGCCAGTTGGGGCGGCAGGGAGTTGATACCCCTCCACTTT
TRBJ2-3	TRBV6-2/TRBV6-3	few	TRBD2	CASRDVAGDTQYF	TGTGCCAGCAGGGACGTAGCGGGGGATACGCAGTATTTT
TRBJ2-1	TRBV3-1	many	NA	CASSQDTNEQFF	TGTGCCAGCAGCCAAGATACGAATGAGCAGTTCTTC